This TCR beta chain derives from a study of OX40 agonist ivuxolimab in advanced cancers. On the study more broadly: Patients received intravenous ivuxolimab every 2 weeks at 0.01 to 10 mg/kg. Prior checkpoint blockade (anti-PD-1, anti-PD-L1 or anti-CTLA-4) was permitted; approximately 40% had it.

Repertoires were generated with immunoSEQ multiplex PCR, while TCRdb's copy carries only in-frame clones and drops some. The profile shows under 95,000 clones, roughly nine tenths of them singletons. In regard to this clone: Its antigen is unknown.

Study-level findings and limits: Clonal expansion among partial responders at 0.1-3.0 mg/kg ranked near the lowest. Not determined was the antigen specificity of the expanded peripheral T cells.

The CDR3 covers 13 residues. Trimming cost V 5 bases and J 3 bases; bases outside gene matches: 3. Germline loops: CDR1 SGHTA, CDR2 FQGNSA. Here the sequenced sample was CD4+ or CD8+ T cells sorted from blood, taken in a trial of the OX40 agonist ivuxolimab. The receptor was derived from an adult with an advanced solid tumor such as melanoma, head and neck, liver or kidney cancer. V is TRBV7-2 and J is TRBJ2-7; 8 bases align to TRBD2. The DNA of the CDR3 is TGTGCCAGCAGCGTCGGGACTAGCTACGAGCAGTACTTC. It is translated as CASSVGTSYEQYF.